These T cell receptor beta chains were read from a single sample in a study of cytomegalovirus exposure and HLA in healthy donors. Here immunoSEQ multiplex PCR was the method, and the copy in TCRdb shows in-frame clones only, minus some. The repertoire holds about 80,000 clones, with approximately 75% as singletons. Sequenced sample: PBMCs. The source of these receptors is a woman aged 40 to 49 in good health and CMV-seronegative. The CDR3 runs from the conserved cysteine through the conserved F or W. A D gene is named only where the DNA matches it firmly. Only some rows state a clone size, as once, few, many or a class for expanded clones.

>NA|TRBD1|TRBV5-4|TRBJ1-4
TGTGCCAGCAGCTACGGGACAGGGCTTGAAAAACTGTTTTTT
CASSYGTGLEKLFF
>NA|TRBD1|TRBV10-1|TRBJ1-2
TGCGCCAGCAGTGATGGTGGGACAGGGGAAGATGGCTACACCTTC
CASSDGGTGEDGYTF
>once|NA|TRBV5-5|TRBJ1-4
TGTGCCAGCAGCTTGTTTCGGCGGTCTAATGAAAAACTGTTTTTT
CASSLFRRSNEKLFF
>medium-sized|TRBD1|TRBV6-4|TRBJ2-3
TGTGCCAGCAGTGCGGGACAGGGGGAACCAGATACGCAGTATTTT
CASSAGQGEPDTQYF
>NA|TRBD1|TRBV29-1|TRBJ2-2
TGCGGCGTTGGAACAGGGGTTACCGGGGAGCTGTTTTTT
CGVGTGVTGELFF
>NA|TRBD1|TRBV18|TRBJ1-2
TGTGCCAGCTCACCGGGACAGGGAGTCAACTATGGCTACACCTTC
CASSPGQGVNYGYTF
>once|TRBD1|TRBV6-1|TRBJ1-5
TGTGCCAGCAGGCTCAGGGGGGACAATCAGCCCCAGCATTTT
CASRLRGDNQPQHF
>NA|TRBD1|TRBV7-9|TRBJ1-6
TGTGCCAGCAGCATACAGGGGAATTCACCCCTCCACTTT
CASSIQGNSPLHF
>large|TRBD2|TRBV4-3|TRBJ2-6
TGCGCCAGCAGCCAAGATGGGGAGGGTACCGGGGCCAACGTCCTGACTTTC
CASSQDGEGTGANVLTF
>once|NA|TRBV7-9|TRBJ2-3
TGTGCCAGCAGCTTAGGCAGGGTTGGTGGTACAGATACGCAGTATTTT
CASSLGRVGGTDTQYF
>once|NA|TRBV5-1|TRBJ2-3
TGCGCCAGCAGCTTGGGGCAAGTGGGGCTTGGCGGAGATACGCAGTATTTT
CASSLGQVGLGGDTQYF
>NA|NA|TRBV10-3|TRBJ2-3
TGTGCCATCAGTGAGTCAAATCCCGGGACATACCGCACAGATACGCAGTATTTT
CAISESNPGTYRTDTQYF
>NA|NA|TRBV7-3|TRBJ1-6
TGTGCCAGCAGCTCTGGACTGACCGGCTCACCCCTCCACTTT
CASSSGLTGSPLHF
>NA|NA|TRBV6-5|TRBJ2-5
TGTGCCAGCAGTTCTGGCAGGGGAAGCGAGACCCAGTACTTC
CASSSGRGSETQYF
>NA|NA|TRBV7-8|TRBJ1-1
TGTGCCAGCAGTTCAGGGAGGGGAACTGAAGCTTTCTTT
CASSSGRGTEAFF
>NA|NA|TRBV19|TRBJ1-2
TGTGCCAGTAGCGCGTCAGGGTCCTGGGGTGGCTACACCTTC
CASSASGSWGGYTF
>NA|NA|TRBV7-6|TRBJ2-1
TGTGCCAGCAGCATCTACGGCGGGGATGAGCAGTTCTTC
CASSIYGGDEQFF
>NA|TRBD2|TRBV10-3|TRBJ2-5
TGTGCCAGTAGTGGGACTAAGAAAGAGACCCAGTACTTC
CASSGTKKETQYF
>few|NA|TRBV28|TRBJ2-3
TGTGCCAGCAGTTCTCCGAGCGGGAGCACAGATACGCAGTATTTT
CASSSPSGSTDTQYF
>NA|TRBD1|TRBV7-6|TRBJ1-6
TGTGCCAGCAGCTCAGGACAGGGGGACAATTCACCCCTCCACTTT
CASSSGQGDNSPLHF
>NA|TRBD1|TRBV29-1|TRBJ2-7
TGCAGCGTTGACGTGACAGGGGCTACCTACGAGCAGTACTTC
CSVDVTGATYEQYF
>NA|NA|TRBV7-2|TRBJ2-6
TGTGCCAGCAGCTTAGTAGTTTCTGGGGCCAACGTCCTGACTTTC
CASSLVVSGANVLTF
>NA|NA|TRBV28|TRBJ2-3
TGTGCCAGCAGTTTTGGGGCGAGCACAGATACGCAGTATTTT
CASSFGASTDTQYF
>NA|NA|TRBV13|TRBJ1-1
TGTGCCAGCAGCTTAAAGGTGAGGGGGACTGAAGCTTTCTTT
CASSLKVRGTEAFF
>NA|NA|TRBV7-3|TRBJ1-1
TGTGCCAGCAGCTTATCTGGGGGGGGCACTGAAGCTTTCTTT
CASSLSGGGTEAFF
>NA|TRBD1|TRBV11-2|TRBJ1-1
TGTGCCAGCAGCTTAGTGGGACAGGGGGCGGTGAGCACTGAAGCTTTCTTT
CASSLVGQGAVSTEAFF
>many|TRBD2|TRBV6-6|TRBJ2-1
TGTGCCAGCAGTCCGCTACGCGGGGGGGAGCAGTTCTTC
CASSPLRGGEQFF
>NA|NA|TRBV10-3|TRBJ1-5
TGTGCCATCCAGGCCCTAATAGATCAGCCCCAGCATTTT
CAIQALIDQPQHF
>NA|TRBD2|TRBV12-5|TRBJ2-3
TGTGCTAGTGGTTTATTATTCGGGAGGGCAGATACGCAGTATTTT
CASGLLFGRADTQYF
>NA|NA|TRBV29-1|TRBJ1-2
TGCAGCACACAGCTCTCGACAGGAGCTAACTATGGCTACACCTTC
CSTQLSTGANYGYTF
>NA|TRBD2|TRBV4-1|TRBJ2-3
TGCGCCAGCAGCCCTCGGACTAGCGGGGGTCTCACAGATACGCAGTATTTT
CASSPRTSGGLTDTQYF
>NA|TRBD2|TRBV5-1|TRBJ2-7
TGCGCCAGCAGCTTGGGGACTAGCGGGAGCTACGAGCAGTACTTC
CASSLGTSGSYEQYF
>once|TRBD1|TRBV5-4|TRBJ2-3
TGTGCCAGCGGGCCGGGACAGAACACAGATACGCAGTATTTT
CASGPGQNTDTQYF
>few|NA|TRBV7-9|TRBJ1-4
TGTGCCAGCAGCTTAGGGGGCGATGAAAAACTGTTTTTT
CASSLGGDEKLFF
>few|NA|TRBV9|TRBJ1-4
TGTGCCAGCAGCGTAGAACGGGGTAATGAAAAACTGTTTTTT
CASSVERGNEKLFF
>NA|TRBD1|TRBV28|TRBJ1-1
TGTGCCAGCAGTTTGGGACAGGGCATTGCTGAAGCTTTCTTT
CASSLGQGIAEAFF
>NA|TRBD2|TRBV7-9|TRBJ2-1
TGTGCCAGCAGCTTGAGGGGACTAGCGGGGGCAAATGAGCAGTTCTTC
CASSLRGLAGANEQFF
>NA|TRBD1|TRBV9|TRBJ1-2
TGTGCCAGCAGCCCCTGGACAGGTCTAATGCATGGCTACACCTTC
CASSPWTGLMHGYTF
>NA|NA|TRBV10-1|TRBJ2-2
TGCGCCAGCAGTACCGACCTAGAGTCGAACACCGGGGAGCTGTTTTTT
CASSTDLESNTGELFF
>once|NA|TRBV7-3|TRBJ1-1
TGTGCCAGCAGCGGAGACCCCTGGACAGAAGCTTTCTTT
CASSGDPWTEAFF
>once|NA|TRBV28|TRBJ1-3
TGTGCCAGCAGTTTATCAGGGCCGGGTGCTGGAAACACCATATATTTT
CASSLSGPGAGNTIYF
>NA|TRBD1|TRBV9|TRBJ2-1
TGTGCCAGCAGCGGCGCCGGATCTCTGACAGGGGGCTCCTACAATGAGCAGTTCTTC
CASSGAGSLTGGSYNEQFF
>NA|TRBD2|TRBV2|TRBJ2-7
TGTGCCAGCAGCCCGAACCCTTTAGCGGGACGGGTTAGCTCCTACGAGCAGTACTTC
CASSPNPLAGRVSSYEQYF
>NA|TRBD1|TRBV11-2|TRBJ1-1
TGTGCCAGCAGCCGTTTAACAGGGGGCACTGAAGCTTTCTTT
CASSRLTGGTEAFF
>NA|NA|TRBV29-1|TRBJ1-2
TGCAGCACGGACAACAACTATGGCTACACCTTC
CSTDNNYGYTF
>NA|TRBD1|TRBV29-1|TRBJ2-7
TGCAGCGTCGCTCCCGGGACAGGGGGCGACGAGCAGTACTTC
CSVAPGTGGDEQYF
>NA|TRBD1|TRBV18|TRBJ2-5
TGTGCCAGCTCACCGACAGGGGGTGGAGAGACCCAGTACTTC
CASSPTGGGETQYF
>NA|NA|TRBV2|TRBJ2-2
TGTGCCAGCAGTGAAATGGCAACCGGGGAGCTGTTTTTT
CASSEMATGELFF
>NA|TRBD1|TRBV4-2|TRBJ2-2
TGTGCCAGCAGCCAAGTAATCCCGGGACAGGCGAACACCGGGGAGCTGTTTTTT
CASSQVIPGQANTGELFF
>few|NA|TRBV10-3|TRBJ2-2
TGTGCCATCCCCACGGGGGCGAACACCGGGGAGCTGTTTTTT
CAIPTGANTGELFF
>NA|NA|TRBV30|TRBJ1-4
TGTGCCTGGAGTGACAGTCCCGAAAAACTGTTTTTT
CAWSDSPEKLFF
>NA|NA|TRBV19|TRBJ1-4
TGTGCCAGTAGTATAACCCCCCTCTTCGAGCGCCACGAGGAACTGTTTTTT
CASSITPLFERHEELFF
>NA|NA|TRBV23-1|TRBJ1-5
TGCGCCAGCAGTCACCCCGGCTTGGACAGCCTCAATCAGCCCCAGCATTTT
CASSHPGLDSLNQPQHF
>few|TRBD1|TRBV19|TRBJ1-3
TGTGCCAGTAGGGTGACAGGGATCGGAAACACCATATATTTT
CASRVTGIGNTIYF
>NA|TRBD1|TRBV4-1|TRBJ1-4
TGCGCCAGCAGCCAAGGGAGGATCGACAGGGGTGAAAAACTGTTTTTT
CASSQGRIDRGEKLFF
>once|TRBD2|TRBV7-9|TRBJ2-1
TGTGCCAGCAGCTTAGCGGGTCAGGGACTAGCGGTTTACAATGAGCAGTTCTTC
CASSLAGQGLAVYNEQFF
>NA|TRBD1|TRBV5-5|TRBJ1-1
TGTGCCAGCAGCTTGGGTCGGACAGGGGGACTAAGGACTGAAGCTTTCTTT
CASSLGRTGGLRTEAFF
>once|NA|TRBV18|TRBJ1-5
TGTGCCAGCTCGCTGGGGGGGGCAGGGGGCAATCAGCCCCAGCATTTT
CASSLGGAGGNQPQHF
>NA|NA|TRBV6-1|TRBJ2-7
TGTGCCAGCAGTGCACCGGGAGAAAGTGGTACCTACGAGCAGTACTTC
CASSAPGESGTYEQYF
>few|TRBD1|TRBV7-9|TRBJ2-3
TGTGCCAGCAGCTTCGAGGACAGGGTCTATACGCAGTATTTT
CASSFEDRVYTQYF